One and the same sample provided the 10 T cell receptor beta chains below, sequenced in a study of molecular identifiers for immune sequencing clone quantification. In TCRdb, the PCR reads were re-called with MiXCR into one record per CDR3 protein. The data hold 300,000 to 400,000 distinct CDR3 sequences, with about 22% observed a single time. Sequencing was done on a sample of naive CD8+ T cells from blood, with Jurkat cell RNA spiked in. Subset here: FACS-sorted CD8+CD4-CCR7+CD45RA+ naive T cells. These receptors were obtained from a human donor in good health. Some libraries in this study had Jurkat cell RNA spiked in.

At least ten counts were recorded for this clonotype. This chain links TRBV29-1 with TRBJ1-2, with D possibly being TRBD1 (5 bases). V lost 0 bases, J lost 4 bases, and 9 bases lay in between. Per the germline V gene, CDR1 is SQVTM and CDR2 is ANQGSEA. The CDR3 covers 13 residues. CDR3 nucleotides: TGCAGCGTTGAAGAGGACAAGGTCTATGGCTACACCTTC. Protein: CSVEEDKVYGYTF. Full variable domain (rest looked up from reference TRBV29-1 and TRBJ1-2): SAVISQKPSRDICQRGTSLTIQCQVDSQVTMMFWYRQQPGQSLTLIATANQGSEATYESGFVIDKFPISRPNLTFSTLTVSNMSPEDSSIYLCSVEEDKVYGYTFGSGTRLTVV.

Notes on this clonotype: A read error is possible here, since a much larger clone lies one base away. V and J are TRBV27 and TRBJ1-1; D not resolved. The CDR3 is 13 residues long. Per the germline V gene, CDR1 is MNHEY and CDR2 is SMNVEV (reference sequence). CDR3: CASSLSISTEAVF. As DNA, the CDR3 is TGTGCCAGCAGTTTATCGATTTCCACTGAAGCTGTCTTT.

The V and J genes are TRBV4-3 and TRBJ2-7, with D hard to call. Trimming cost V 4 bases and J 2 bases, with 12 bases left between them. Germline V gene data show CDR1 as LGHNA and CDR2 as YSLEER. CDR3 length equals 14 residues. As DNA, the CDR3 is TGCGCCAGCAGCCCCCGCCTAGGGACCTACGAGCAGTACTTC. The encoded protein is CASSPRLGTYEQYF.

This clonotype appeared many times. The rearrangement joins TRBV21-1 to TRBJ2-3; TRBD1, as called in the table, went unchecked against the DNA. TRBV21-1 represents a pseudogene. The CDR3 covers 16 residues. The CDR3 region is CASSKELAGVTDTQYF. The CDR3 coding sequence is TGTGCCAGCAGCAAAGAATTGGCAGGGGTCACAGATACGCAGTATTTT.

This clonotype was recorded many times. The chain links TRBV29-1 to TRBJ2-3, with D hard to call. Trimming pared 4 bases from V and 4 bases from J, leaving 15 bases between. Germline V CDR1 and CDR2: SQVTM, ANQGSEA. The CDR3 runs to 14 residues. CDR3 coding DNA: TGCAGCGTTGCAATCCACGGTGGGGCAGATACGCAGTATTTT. Its translation: CSVAIHGGADTQYF.

This clonotype was observed many times. The chain uses TRBV4-1 and TRBJ1-1; no firm D call. The germline gives CDR1 MGHRA, CDR2 YSYEKL. Trimming left V 0 bases short and J 0 bases short, with 8 bases between. The CDR3 is made up of 15 amino acids. The CDR3 spells CASSQESHMNTEAFF. The DNA for the CDR3 is TGCGCCAGCAGCCAAGAATCACACATGAACACTGAAGCTTTCTTT.

Details on this clonotype: This clone may be a read error of a much larger clone one base away. J is TRBJ2-7 and V is TRBV20-1; TRBD1 might be the D (5 bases). The CDR3 runs 17 residues. Germline V gene data show CDR1 as DFQATT and CDR2 as SNEGSKA (reference sequence). The CDR3 is CNARDALQMTASYEQYF. The CDR3 DNA is TGCAATGCTAGAGATGCACTTCAGATGACAGCAAGCTACGAGCAGTACTTC.

This clonotype showed up many times. This sequence joins TRBV12-3 or TRBV12-4 and TRBJ2-3; no clear D gene. The CDR3 is made up of 17 amino acids. Deletions cut 6 bases from V and 3 bases from J, with 22 bases between. CDR3 sequence: CASSSMGPVYGTDTQYF. The CDR3 DNA follows: TGTGCCAGCAGCTCCATGGGCCCGGTGTATGGGACAGATACGCAGTATTTT.

This clonotype came up many times. The V gene is TRBV19, the J gene TRBJ1-1; D is unresolved. The CDR3 consists of 12 residues. Germline assignment: CDR1 LNHDA and CDR2 SQIVND (reference sequence). Between the trimmed V and J ends, which lost 5 bases and 2 bases, there was a span of 6 bases. CDR3 nucleotide sequence: TGTGCCAGTAGTCCCAGAAACACTGAAGCTTTCTTT. It codes for CASSPRNTEAFF. Full variable domain (missing parts from reference TRBV19 and TRBJ1-1): DGGITQSPKYLFRKEGQNVTLSCEQNLNHDAMYWYRQDPGQGLRLIYYSQIVNDFQKGDIAEGYSVSREKKESFPLTVTSAQKNPTAFYLCASSPRNTEAFFGQGTRLTVV.

With regard to this clonotype: It may be a read error: a sequence one base away is much more abundant. This sequence joins TRBV4-1 and TRBJ1-5; 7 bases line up with TRBD1. Germline CDR1 and CDR2: MGHRA and YSYEKL. CDR3 length: 15 amino acids. The CDR3 DNA reads TGCGCCAGCGGCCAAGCAGGGGGAGGTCATCAGCCCCAGCATTTT. It yields the protein CASGQAGGGHQPQHF.